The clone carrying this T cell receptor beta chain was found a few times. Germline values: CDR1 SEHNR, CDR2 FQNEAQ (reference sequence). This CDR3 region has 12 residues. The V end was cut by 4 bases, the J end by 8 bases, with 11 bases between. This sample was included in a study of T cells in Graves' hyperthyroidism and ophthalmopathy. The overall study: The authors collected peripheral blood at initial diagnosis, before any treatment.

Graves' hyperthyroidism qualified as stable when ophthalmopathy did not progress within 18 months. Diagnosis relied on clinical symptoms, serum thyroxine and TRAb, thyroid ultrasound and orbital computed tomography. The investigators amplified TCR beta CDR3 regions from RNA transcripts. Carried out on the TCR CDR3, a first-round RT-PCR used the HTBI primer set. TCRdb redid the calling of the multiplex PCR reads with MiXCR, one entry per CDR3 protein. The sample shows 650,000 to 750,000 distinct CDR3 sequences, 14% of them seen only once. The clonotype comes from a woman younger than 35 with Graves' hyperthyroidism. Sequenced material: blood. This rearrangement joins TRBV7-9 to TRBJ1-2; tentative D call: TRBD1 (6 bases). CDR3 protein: CASSSGARGYTF. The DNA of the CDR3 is TGTGCCAGCAGCTCAGGGGCGCGCGGCTACACCTTC.